These 15 T cell receptor beta chains came from one sample sequenced in a study of regulatory T cells in long-lasting Graves disease. Arm-PCR of CDR3 regions and iRepertoire HTBI primers were used to build TCR beta libraries. Using its own MiXCR run on the multiplex PCR reads, TCRdb lists one record per CDR3 protein. The repertoire has 400,000 to 650,000 distinct CDR3 sequences, around 15% of them found once; the top ten carry around a quarter. Time point reported: newly diagnosed GD, antithyroid drugs for less than 3 months. After RNA was extracted from PBMCs, the TCR library was made from it. These data were also reused for a study on T cells in Graves' hyperthyroidism and ophthalmopathy.

Sequenced here: peripheral blood mononuclear cells (PBMCs), sampled at new diagnosis, from a patient treated with antithyroid drugs. The receptors come from a woman between 40 and 65 years old with Graves disease.

This clonotype showed up many times. The rearrangement joins TRBV11-2 to TRBJ2-1, with 13 bases lining up with TRBD2. Per germline, CDR1 SGHAT and CDR2 FQNNGV. The ends lost 5 bases at V and 12 bases at J; junction bases unmatched: 10. The CDR3 spans 15 residues. The CDR3 spells CASSPRTSGGPRQFF. The CDR3 region has the DNA TGTGCCAGCAGCCCTAGGACTAGCGGGGGCCCAAGGCAGTTCTTC.

V and J are TRBV3-1 and TRBJ2-7, with D perhaps matching TRBD2 (6 bases). Germline V gene sequence: CDR1 LGHDT, CDR2 YNNKEL (reference sequence). Between the trimmed V and J ends, which lost 4 bases and 7 bases, there was a span of 11 bases. The CDR3 spans 12 residues. The CDR3 nucleotides read TGTGCCAGCAGCCGCATCAGCGGGGAGCAGTACTTC. Translation: CASSRISGEQYF.

This clonotype was recorded at least ten times. This chain uses TRBV28 with TRBJ2-3; D might be TRBD2 (6 bases). V lost 3 bases and J lost 1, with 17 bases in between. Germline CDR1 MDHEN, CDR2 SYDVKM. The CDR3 contains 17 residues. CDR3 DNA sequence: TGTGCCAGCAGTTTGTTCGCGAGGGGCGGGGGCACAGATACGCAGTATTTT. Protein: CASSLFARGGGTDTQYF. Variable domain in full (rest from reference TRBV28 and TRBJ2-3): DVKVTQSSRYLVKRTGEKVFLECVQDMDHENMFWYRQDPGLGLRLIYFSYDVKMKEKGDIPEGYSVSREKKERFSLILESASTNQTSMYLCASSLFARGGGTDTQYFGPGTRLTVL.

This clonotype was found many times. This chain uses TRBV4-2 with TRBJ2-7, with a weak D call TRBD2 (6 bases). This CDR3 has 15 residues. V lost 3 bases and J lost 3, with 15 bases in between. The germline V gene encodes CDR1 LGHNA and CDR2 YNFKEQ. CDR3 DNA: TGTGCCAGCAGCCACGACCACGGGACTCACTACGAGCAGTACTTC. It codes for CASSHDHGTHYEQYF.

V is TRBV5-4 and J is TRBJ1-2, with a tentative D call TRBD1 (6 bases). In germline, CDR1 is SGHNT, CDR2 YYREEE (reference sequence). Trimming removed 0 bases at V and 3 bases at J, with 12 bases between. The CDR3 contains 15 residues. The CDR3 region is CASSLARDIDYGYTF. CDR3 bases: TGTGCCAGCAGCTTGGCCCGGGACATCGACTATGGCTACACCTTC.

The sample holds many counts of this clonotype. This chain joins TRBV20-1 and TRBJ2-3; maybe TRBD2 (5 bases). The CDR3 runs to 11 residues. Trimming removed 6 bases from V and 5 bases from J, with 9 bases in between. The germline CDR1 and CDR2 sequences are DFQATT and SNEGSKA (reference sequence). As DNA, the CDR3 is TGCAGTGCCCCCGGGGTAGATACGCAGTATTTT. It specifies CSAPGVDTQYF.

CDR3 in DNA: TGCGCCAGCAGCCCGGGACAGTTAACCACAGATACGCAGTATTTT. Encoded protein: CASSPGQLTTDTQYF. This chain connects TRBV10-1 to TRBJ2-3; 7 bases agree with TRBD1. Per the germline V gene, CDR1 is WNHNN and CDR2 is SYGVQD (reference sequence). This CDR3 region has 15 residues. The V segment lost 6 bases and the J segment 2 bases; nucleotides outside the gene matches: 8.

In this sample, this clonotype turned up a few times. The chain recombines TRBV30 with TRBJ2-1, with a weak D call TRBD2 (6 bases). This CDR3 region has 13 residues. Trimming shortened V by 0 bases and J by 9 bases, and 12 bases separated the two germline ends. CDR1 GTSNPN and CDR2 SVGIG come from the germline V gene (reference sequence). DNA of the CDR3: TGTGCCTGGAGTGTGGAGGGGAGCAGTGAGCAGTTCTTC. It translates to CAWSVEGSSEQFF.

The CDR3 sequence is CASSFFGTGIGNTIYF. The CDR3 nucleotides read TGTGCCAGCAGCTTTTTCGGGACAGGGATTGGAAACACCATATATTTT. V and J are TRBV11-2 and TRBJ1-3; TRBD1 matches 9 bases. The CDR3 runs to 16 residues. Germline values: CDR1 SGHAT, CDR2 FQNNGV. The J segment lost 3 bases and the V segment lost 3 bases, leaving 6 bases of the junction unmatched.

In its sample, this clonotype was seen many times. The rearrangement links TRBV27 to TRBJ1-1, with a possible D match to TRBD1 (5 bases). Trimming pared 5 bases from V and 5 bases from J, leaving 15 bases between. The CDR3 loop spans 14 amino acids. The germline V gene has CDR1 MNHEY and CDR2 SMNVEV (reference sequence). The CDR3 nucleotides are TGTGCCAGCAGTCTGACCGGGGCTCTAACTGAAGCTTTCTTT. Its protein product is CASSLTGALTEAFF.

In its sample, this clonotype was seen many times. At one end, the junction sequence differs from germline, possibly due to a read error. The chain joins TRBV7-8 to TRBJ2-1; 9 positions agree with TRBD2. The CDR3 is 15 residues long. The germline CDR1 and CDR2 sequences are SGHVS and FQNEAQ. The CDR3 DNA reads as TGTGCCAGCAGCCCGGGGGGGGGTAGCGGGGGTCACTTATCTTTC. This sequence encodes CASSPGGGSGGHLSF.

Worth noting for this clonotype: This clone may be a read error of a much larger clone one base away. V is TRBV2 and J is TRBJ1-2, with D possibly TRBD1 on 6 matching bases. Per the germline V gene, CDR1 is SNHLY and CDR2 is FYNNEI. This CDR3 region has 13 residues. The CDR3 DNA sequence: TGTGCCGGCAGGGGCAGGGGAGGGTATGGCTACACCTTC. Translation: CAGRGRGGYGYTF.

This clonotype turned up a few times. The V and J genes are TRBV10-3 and TRBJ1-4; D perhaps matches TRBD1 (5 bases). The germline V and J ends were trimmed by 10 bases and 7 bases, with 19 bases remaining between them. This CDR3 spans 14 amino acids. Germline values: CDR1 ENHRY, CDR2 SYGVKD. CDR3 in amino acids: CATSGRGVSEKLFF. For the CDR3, the DNA is TGTGCCACTTCGGGACGAGGGGTGTCTGAAAAACTGTTTTTT.

This clonotype has a count of ten or more. The V call is TRBV7-6, the J call TRBJ2-3; D call uncertain. The CDR3 has 13 residues. The V gene lost 4 bases and the J gene lost 7 bases, with 12 bases spanning the gap. From germline, CDR1 is SGHVS and CDR2 FNYEAQ. The CDR3 protein is CASSSLSQNTQYF. For the CDR3, the DNA is TGTGCCAGCAGCTCCCTTTCCCAGAATACGCAGTATTTT.

The gene calls are TRBV19 and TRBJ1-5; TRBD1 matches 10 bases. The CDR3 totals 13 residues. Germline assignment: CDR1 LNHDA and CDR2 SQIVND (reference sequence). After removal of 7 bases from V and 16 bases from J, the junction contained 13 bases not matched to a gene. This CDR3 reads CASTLYGTGALHF. The CDR3 DNA follows: TGTGCCAGTACCCTATATGGGACAGGGGCATTACATTTT.